This entry is about one T cell receptor beta chain. Its antigen is currently not known. No base quality values were provided; no much bigger clone lies one nucleotide off. Sequencing used an Illumina NovaSeq 6000. cDNA libraries for TCRalpha and TCRbeta were prepared by 5'RACE using constant-segment primers, with sample barcodes and unique molecular identifiers added. RNA was extracted from every sample with Trizol reagent. Library amplification was performed in two PCR steps, and a second sample barcode and Illumina TruSeq adapters were introduced in the second step. The libraries were sequenced on an Illumina NovaSeq using 2 x 150 bp paired-end reads. The paper's processing steps were these. Reads were demultiplexed and collapsed into UMI-guided consensus sequences with migec v1.2.7. Using mixcr v2.1.11, the UMI consensuses were aligned to TRA and TRB V and J templates and assembled into clonotypes. A clonotype was counted as expanded or contracted only if both edgeR and NoisET called the change significant, with noise models trained on biological replicates. For edgeR calls, the cutoffs were a false discovery rate-adjusted p below 0.01 and a log2 fold-change threshold of 1. As an exploratory analysis of dynamics, PCA with hierarchical clustering was applied to max-normalized trajectories of the 1000 most abundant clonotypes. Separately sequenced CD4+ and CD8+ repertoires were used to assign the CD4 or CD8 phenotype of responding clones. The public reads were reprocessed in TCRdb via fastp at Q25 and MiXCR, keeping in-frame beta chains. One record per CDR3 amino acid sequence lists the most common genes and DNA. For this entry, the V and J calls and clone size follow TCRdb and not the study's own pipeline. The sample table lists some 130,000 distinct CDR3 sequences, about 17% of them with a count of one. 4% to 6% of the sample goes to the ten largest clones.

This sample was taken from a study of T-cell memory formation after mild COVID-19 (dated by TCRdb to about 2021). Turning to the overall study: Most TCR sequence clusters were specific to one of the two donors. In a couple of donors, T-cell clones that expanded and contracted after mild COVID-19 were tracked by sequencing TCRalpha and TCRbeta repertoires over time. Two young, previously healthy adult volunteers made up the cohort, one male and one female.

Ficoll-Paque density gradient centrifugation was the method used to isolate PBMCs. Study-wide conclusions, independent of this receptor: The study covered only a couple of mild cases, and larger cohorts including severe cases with pre-infection samples were considered necessary. Balanced CD4/CD8 phenotypes were observed for clones contracting from day 15 to 85, whereas a bias towards CD4+ was observed for a second wave of clones expanding from day 15 to 37. Some responding clones were detected in pre-infection memory, which suggested that pre-existing cross-reactive memory T cells had joined the SARS-CoV-2 response. SARS-CoV-2 specificity of the second-wave clones peaking on day 37 was not confirmed. Contracting CD4+ clones appeared mostly in the CM and EM memory subsets, whereas CD8+ clones were enriched in EMRA.

Unmatched junction bases come to 2, with V trimmed by 6 bases and J by 1 base. From the cysteine up to the phenylalanine, the CDR3 has a length of 16 residues. Only the CDR3 part of the read is kept: 48 bases, read in frame from the first base. Per the germline V gene, ENHRY is the CDR1 and SYGVKD is the CDR2. The rearrangement joined TRBV10-3 to TRBJ2-5; 16 central nucleotides agree with TRBD2. The TCR was taken from a man aged 18 to 29 who had mild COVID-19 (a few samples of this study predate the infection). The sample titles of this study are shuffled in the database, so cell type and time point are left out; the donor was told from shared clones. Sequenced material: PBMCs or a T cell subset sorted from them (not recorded which). The CDR3 loop reads CAIRGTSGGAQETQYF. The nucleotides are TGTGCCATCAGGGGGACTAGCGGGGGGGCCCAAGAGACCCAGTACTTC.